Following are 27 T cell receptor beta chains from one sample sequenced in a study of blood T cell repertoires in COVID-19. The repertoire was sequenced with immunoSEQ multiplex PCR; TCRdb's copy has only in-frame clones and lacks some. The sample holds about 140,000 clones, about 80% seen once. The source material was PBMCs or T cells enriched from blood (not recorded which). The receptors were gathered from a woman in her late teens or twenties who had been exposed to COVID-19.

This chain uses TRBV7-3 with TRBJ2-1; D is perhaps TRBD1 (6 bases). Per germline, CDR1 SGHTA and CDR2 FQGTGA. This CDR3 comprises 15 residues. With 3 bases removed from V and 8 bases from J, the gap between germline ends came to 17 bases. As DNA, the CDR3 is TGTGCCAGCAGCTTTATTCGTCAGGGGCGGGATGAGCAGTTCTTC. It yields the protein CASSFIRQGRDEQFF. Full variable domain (outside the CDR3, taken from reference TRBV7-3 and TRBJ2-1): GAGVSQTPSNKVTEKGKYVELRCDPISGHTALYWYRQSLGQGPEFLIYFQGTGAADDSGLPNDRFFAVRPEGSVSTLKIQRTERGDSAVYLCASSFIRQGRDEQFFGPGTRLTVL.

V is TRBV12-2 and J is TRBJ1-6; the table assigns TRBD1, which was not confirmed against the DNA. TRBV12-2 is described as a pseudogene. This CDR3 contains 19 residues. CDR3 nucleotides: TGTGCAAGTCGCTTAGCGGGGCGACAGGGGCCCATTATTAATTCACCCCTCCACTTT. This translates into CASRLAGRQGPIINSPLHF.

V gene TRBV7-2 combines with J gene TRBJ1-2, with 7 bases lining up with TRBD1. Trimming cost V 0 bases and J 7 bases; bases outside gene matches: 5. This CDR3 has 14 amino acids. CDR1 is SGHTA and CDR2 is FQGNSA in the germline V gene. The CDR3 DNA is TGTGCCAGCAGCTTAGCGGCAGGGGGTAGTGGCTACACCTTC. This translates into CASSLAAGGSGYTF.

The chain is built from TRBV5-1 and TRBJ1-2; the match to TRBD1 covers 8 bases. Germline V gives CDR1 SGHRS, CDR2 YFSETQ. Trimming removed 3 bases from V and 7 bases from J; junction bases left unmatched: 11. The length of the CDR3 is 15 residues. CDR3 nucleotides: TGCGCCAGCAGCTCCCCGGACAGGGATCGGAGTGGCTACACCTTC. This sequence encodes CASSSPDRDRSGYTF.

This clone has just one count. J is TRBJ1-5 and V is TRBV5-4; 7 bases fit TRBD1. V trimming: 5 bases; J trimming: 0 bases; junction bases outside the gene matches: 2. The CDR3 has 14 residues. The V gene's germline CDR1 is SGHNT and CDR2 YYREEE (reference sequence). The CDR3 loop reads CASSHRGSNQPQHF. CDR3 sequence (DNA): TGTGCCAGCAGTCACAGGGGTAGCAATCAGCCCCAGCATTTT. Drawing the rest from reference TRBV5-4 and TRBJ1-5, the complete variable domain is ETGVTQSPTHLIKTRGQQVTLRCSSQSGHNTVSWYQQALGQGPQFIFQYYREEENGRGNFPPRFSGLQFPNYSSELNVNALELDDSALYLCASSHRGSNQPQHFGDGTRLSIL.

The V call is TRBV7-3, the J call TRBJ2-5; 8 positions match TRBD1. The CDR3 contains 14 residues. J lost 4 bases, V lost 2 bases, and 3 bases had no gene match. From germline, CDR1 is SGHTA and CDR2 FQGTGA. The CDR3 reads CASSLQGAGETQYF. As DNA, the CDR3 is TGTGCCAGCAGCTTACAGGGGGCCGGAGAGACCCAGTACTTC.

DNA for the CDR3: TGTGCCAGCAGCTTAAACGTCCTCCAGGGGAAATACCCTGGGGCCAACGTCCTGACTTTC. Translation gives CASSLNVLQGKYPGANVLTF. This sequence joins TRBV7-3 and TRBJ2-6; possibly TRBD1 for D (6 bases). CDR3 length: 20 amino acids. Germline CDR1 and CDR2: SGHTA and FQGTGA. Deletions cut 1 base from V and 2 bases from J, with 21 bases between.

The chain recombines TRBV10-2 with TRBJ1-1; TRBD1 matches 9 bases. V dropped 3 bases and J dropped 7; count of bases not matched to a gene: 6. CDR1 is WSHSY and CDR2 is SAAADI in the germline V gene. This CDR3 has 14 residues. In nucleotides, the CDR3 is TGCGCCAGCAGTGAATACAGGGGGCAGGATGAAGCTTTCTTT. Its translation is CASSEYRGQDEAFF.

The J gene is TRBJ2-1, the V gene TRBV29-1; D might be TRBD2 (6 bases). V was trimmed by 6 bases and J by 2 bases, leaving 20 bases between them. Per germline, CDR1 SQVTM and CDR2 ANQGSEA. The CDR3 is 16 amino acids. The CDR3 sequence is CSVRLQNSGAYNEQFF. The CDR3 DNA follows: TGCAGCGTCCGCCTACAGAATAGCGGAGCCTACAATGAGCAGTTCTTC.

The chain is built from TRBV6-5 and TRBJ2-2, with a tentative D call TRBD2 (5 bases). The CDR3 extends over 15 amino acids. CDR1 and CDR2 (germline): MNHEY, SVGAGI. Trimming cost V 8 bases and J 3 bases, with 16 bases left between them. In nucleotides, the CDR3 is TGTGCCAGCGAACTACGGCGGGTCCACACCGGGGAGCTGTTTTTT. Its protein is CASELRRVHTGELFF.

In nucleotides, the CDR3 is TGCGCCAGCAGCCGAATAGCGGGAGGCATCCAAGAGACCCAGTACTTC. It encodes CASSRIAGGIQETQYF. The rearrangement joins TRBV4-1 to TRBJ2-5, with 10 nucleotides matching TRBD2. The germline gives CDR1 MGHRA, CDR2 YSYEKL. This CDR3 has 16 amino acids. V was clipped by 4 bases and J by 1 base; unmatched bases: 6.

The chain is built from TRBV2 and TRBJ1-4, with D uncertain. Germline V CDR1 and CDR2: SNHLY, FYNNEI. V was clipped by 7 bases and J by 4 bases, with 10 bases between them. The CDR3 length is 13 residues. This CDR3 is CASNRGFNEKLFF. CDR3 nucleotide sequence: TGTGCCAGCAACCGAGGGTTTAATGAAAAACTGTTTTTT.

The V and J genes are TRBV19 and TRBJ2-7, with D perhaps TRBD2 (6 bases). This CDR3 is built from 12 residues. Germline CDR1 and CDR2: LNHDA and SQIVND (reference sequence). Trimming stripped 6 bases from V and 3 bases from J, with 9 bases between. The CDR3, as DNA: TGTGCCAGTAGCGGGAGCCTCTACGAGCAGTACTTC. It codes for CASSGSLYEQYF.

This clone showed up just once. The V and J genes are TRBV4-2 and TRBJ2-7, with no clear D. Trimming stripped 0 bases from V and 4 bases from J, with 10 bases between. The CDR3 length is 14 residues. CDR1 and CDR2 from the germline V gene are LGHNA and YNFKEQ. This CDR3 is CASSQEGSRYEQYF. The CDR3 DNA is TGTGCCAGCAGCCAAGAGGGCAGCCGATACGAGCAGTACTTC.

This chain links TRBV27 with TRBJ2-1; 12 bases match TRBD2. The CDR3 covers 21 residues. From germline, CDR1 is MNHEY and CDR2 SMNVEV (reference sequence). V shed 5 bases, J shed 4 bases, and the junction held 21 bases outside the gene matches. CDR3 in DNA: TGTGCCAGCAGTGTAAGACAGGGGGCTACTACTAGCGGGAGGTTATACAATGAGCAGTTCTTC. It is translated as CASSVRQGATTSGRLYNEQFF.

This clone showed up just once. This chain joins TRBV11-2 and TRBJ2-7; D not resolved. V was trimmed by 5 bases and J by 7 bases, leaving 12 bases between them. Germline CDR1 SGHAT, CDR2 FQNNGV. This CDR3 comprises 12 residues. The CDR3 nucleotides are TGTGCCAGCAGCCCCCGGTTTAGAGAGCAGTACTTC. Its protein is CASSPRFREQYF. The full variable domain, completed using reference TRBV11-2 and TRBJ2-7, is EAGVAQSPRYKIIEKRQSVAFWCNPISGHATLYWYQQILGQGPKLLIQFQNNGVVDDSQLPKDRFSAERLKGVDSTLKIQPAKLEDSAVYLCASSPRFREQYFGPGTRLTVT.

The J gene is TRBJ1-2, the V gene TRBV7-2, with a tentative D call TRBD1 (6 bases). CDR1 is SGHTA and CDR2 is FQGNSA in the germline V gene. V lost 1 base and J lost 4, with 13 bases in between. The CDR3 runs 15 residues. The CDR3 coding sequence is TGTGCCAGCAGCTTAGGCACCACAGGGAGCTATGGCTACACCTTC. This gives the protein CASSLGTTGSYGYTF.

The chain is built from TRBV11-3 and TRBJ2-2; TRBD1 might be the D (5 bases). The CDR3 contains 14 residues. Germline V gene data show CDR1 as SGHNT and CDR2 as YENEEA. V was shortened by 1 base and J by 6 bases, with 9 bases between the two germline ends. The CDR3, as DNA: TGTGCCAGCAGCTTAGGGAGCAGGGCCGGGGAGCTGTTTTTT. Translation: CASSLGSRAGELFF.

The V call is TRBV28, the J call TRBJ1-4; D is unresolved. The CDR3 runs to 15 residues. Trimming stripped 6 bases from V and 1 base from J, with 12 bases between. CDR1 is MDHEN, CDR2 SYDVKM, per germline. This CDR3 is CASSPGWGTNEKLFF. The DNA for the CDR3 is TGTGCCAGCAGCCCGGGGTGGGGAACTAATGAAAAACTGTTTTTT.

V gene TRBV10-3 combines with J gene TRBJ1-1, with no clear D. The CDR3 is made up of 13 amino acids. Germline V gene lookup returns CDR1 ENHRY and CDR2 SYGVKD. V lost 4 bases, J lost 1 base, and 7 bases lay in between. CDR3 residues: CAISVQANTEAFF. The CDR3 DNA sequence: TGTGCCATCAGTGTTCAGGCGAACACTGAAGCTTTCTTT.

This rearrangement joins TRBV6-5 to TRBJ2-7; D is perhaps TRBD1 (5 bases). The CDR3 length is 14 residues. CDR1 and CDR2 (germline): MNHEY, SVGAGI. V was cut by 7 bases and J by 2 bases, with 15 bases left in between. The CDR3 here is CASNLAGSPYEQYF. For the CDR3, the DNA is TGTGCCAGCAATCTCGCAGGGTCCCCCTACGAGCAGTACTTC.

The rearrangement joins TRBV30 to TRBJ2-1; tentatively, D is TRBD1 (6 bases). This CDR3 region has 14 residues. Per the germline V gene, CDR1 is GTSNPN and CDR2 is SVGIG (reference sequence). Trimming took off 3 bases at V and 4 bases at J, with 13 bases between the two ends. This chain's CDR3 is CAWREQGGYNEQFF. The CDR3 DNA reads TGTGCCTGGAGGGAACAGGGTGGGTACAATGAGCAGTTCTTC.

The chain carries TRBV28 and TRBJ1-2; D may be TRBD1 (6 bases). This CDR3 is built from 13 residues. The germline CDR1 and CDR2 sequences are MDHEN and SYDVKM. V was shortened by 3 bases and J by 7 bases, with 12 bases between the two germline ends. The CDR3 nucleotides read TGTGCCAGCAGTTTGGCAGGGGCGCCTGGCTACACCTTC. Translating gives CASSLAGAPGYTF.

The genes are TRBV9 and TRBJ2-7; TRBD1 might be the D (5 bases). Germline CDR1 and CDR2: SGDLS and YYNGEE. The V end was cut by 0 bases, the J end by 2 bases, with 15 bases between. This CDR3 comprises 16 residues. The CDR3 region has the DNA TGTGCCAGCAGCGTAGTCCCAGGGCCCACCCCCTACGAGCAGTACTTC. This encodes CASSVVPGPTPYEQYF.

The V call is TRBV9, the J call TRBJ1-3; D may be TRBD1 (5 bases). The germline gives CDR1 SGDLS, CDR2 YYNGEE. The CDR3 is made up of 13 amino acids. The V and J ends lost 4 bases and 2 bases respectively, with 7 bases between them. This chain's CDR3 is CASSSGPGNTIYF. Written as DNA, the CDR3 is TGTGCCAGCAGCTCAGGGCCTGGAAACACCATATATTTT.

The chain links TRBV28 to TRBJ1-4; perhaps TRBD1 as D (6 bases). This CDR3 has 15 residues. Germline assignment: CDR1 MDHEN and CDR2 SYDVKM. Trimming took 4 bases from V and 7 from J, leaving 16 bases between them. The CDR3 coding sequence is TGTGCCAGCAGTTATGGGGGGGGCGCGGGTGAAAAACTGTTTTTT. Translating gives CASSYGGGAGEKLFF.

The CDR3, as DNA: TGTGCCAGCAGCGCCTCAGGGGGCGCAGATTCACCCCTCCACTTT. Protein product: CASSASGGADSPLHF. This sequence joins TRBV9 and TRBJ1-6; 8 bases line up with TRBD1. The CDR3 has 15 residues. Germline values: CDR1 SGDLS, CDR2 YYNGEE. The trim removed 3 bases at V and 8 bases at J, leaving 7 bases unmatched.